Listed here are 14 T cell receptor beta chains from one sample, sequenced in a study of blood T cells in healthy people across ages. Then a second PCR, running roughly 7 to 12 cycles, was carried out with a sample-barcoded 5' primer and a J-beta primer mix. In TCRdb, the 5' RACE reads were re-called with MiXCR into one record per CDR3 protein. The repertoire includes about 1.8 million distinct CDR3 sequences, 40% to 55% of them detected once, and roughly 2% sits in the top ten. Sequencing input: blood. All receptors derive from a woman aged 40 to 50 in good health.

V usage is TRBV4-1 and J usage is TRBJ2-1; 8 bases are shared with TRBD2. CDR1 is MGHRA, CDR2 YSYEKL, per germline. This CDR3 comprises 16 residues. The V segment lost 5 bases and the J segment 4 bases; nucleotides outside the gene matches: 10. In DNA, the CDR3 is TGCGCCAGCAGCGATGAAGGGGCTAGCGGGTACAATGAGCAGTTCTTC. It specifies CASSDEGASGYNEQFF.

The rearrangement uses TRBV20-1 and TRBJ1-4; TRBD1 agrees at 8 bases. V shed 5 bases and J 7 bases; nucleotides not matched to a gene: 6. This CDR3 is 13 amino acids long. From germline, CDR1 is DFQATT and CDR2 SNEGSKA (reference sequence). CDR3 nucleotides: TGCAGTGCTGTCCGACAGGGGAGTGAAAAACTGTTTTTT. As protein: CSAVRQGSEKLFF.

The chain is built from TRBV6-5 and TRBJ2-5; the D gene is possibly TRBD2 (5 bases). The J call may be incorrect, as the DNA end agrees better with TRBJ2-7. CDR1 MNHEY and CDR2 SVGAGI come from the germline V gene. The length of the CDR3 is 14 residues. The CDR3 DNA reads TGTGCCAGCACCCGTCGGGGAGCGGTTAACGAGCAGTACTTC. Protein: CASTRRGAVNEQYF.

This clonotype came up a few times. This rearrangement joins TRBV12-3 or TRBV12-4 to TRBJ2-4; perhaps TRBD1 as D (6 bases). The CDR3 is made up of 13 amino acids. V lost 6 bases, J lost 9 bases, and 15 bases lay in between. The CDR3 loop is CASRQGQRSIQYF. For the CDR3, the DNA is TGTGCCAGCAGACAGGGACAAAGGTCCATTCAGTACTTC.

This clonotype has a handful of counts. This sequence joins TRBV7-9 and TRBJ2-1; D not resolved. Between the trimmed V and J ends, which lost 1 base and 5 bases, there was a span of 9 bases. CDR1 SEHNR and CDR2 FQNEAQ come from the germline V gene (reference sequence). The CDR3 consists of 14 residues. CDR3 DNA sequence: TGTGCCAGCAGCTTAGGGGCAGGCGACAATGAGCAGTTCTTC. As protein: CASSLGAGDNEQFF.

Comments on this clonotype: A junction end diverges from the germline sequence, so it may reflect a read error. The CDR3 sequence: CSVGGKGSRTDTQYF. CDR3 coding DNA: TGCAGTGTTGGGGGGAAAGGCTCCCGCACAGATACGCAGTATTTT. The rearrangement links TRBV29-1 to TRBJ2-3, with D tentatively TRBD2 (6 bases). From germline, CDR1 is SQVTM and CDR2 ANQGSEA. This CDR3 contains 15 residues.

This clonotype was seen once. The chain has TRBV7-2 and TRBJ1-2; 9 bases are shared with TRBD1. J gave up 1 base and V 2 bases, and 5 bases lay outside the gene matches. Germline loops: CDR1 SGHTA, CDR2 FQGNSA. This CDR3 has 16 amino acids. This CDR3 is CASSLIDRGDNYGYTF. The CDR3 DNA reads TGTGCCAGCAGCTTAATCGACAGGGGGGATAACTATGGCTACACCTTC.

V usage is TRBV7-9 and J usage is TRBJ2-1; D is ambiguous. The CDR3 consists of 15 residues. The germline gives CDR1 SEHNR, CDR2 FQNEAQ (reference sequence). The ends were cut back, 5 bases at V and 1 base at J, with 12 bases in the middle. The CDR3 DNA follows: TGTGCCAGCAGCCGGGTTCTGGGGTCCTACAATGAGCAGTTCTTC. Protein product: CASSRVLGSYNEQFF.

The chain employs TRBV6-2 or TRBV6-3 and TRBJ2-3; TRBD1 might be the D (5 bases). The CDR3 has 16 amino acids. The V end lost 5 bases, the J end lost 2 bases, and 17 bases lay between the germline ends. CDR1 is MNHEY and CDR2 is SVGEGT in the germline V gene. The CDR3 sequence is CASSQLGRAVTDTQYF. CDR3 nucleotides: TGTGCCAGCAGTCAATTGGGCAGGGCCGTCACAGATACGCAGTATTTT.

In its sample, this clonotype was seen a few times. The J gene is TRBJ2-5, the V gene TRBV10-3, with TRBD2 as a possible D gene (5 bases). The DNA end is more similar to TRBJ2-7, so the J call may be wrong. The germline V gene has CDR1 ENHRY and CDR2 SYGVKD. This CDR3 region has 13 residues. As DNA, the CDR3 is TGTGCCATCAGTACCCAATTCGAGGGCGAGCAGTACTTC. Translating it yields CAISTQFEGEQYF.

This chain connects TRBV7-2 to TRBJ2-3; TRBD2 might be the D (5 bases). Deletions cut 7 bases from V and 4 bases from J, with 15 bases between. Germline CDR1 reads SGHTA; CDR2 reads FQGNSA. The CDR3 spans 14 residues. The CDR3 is CASKQAGGSDTQYF. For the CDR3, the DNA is TGTGCCAGCAAGCAGGCGGGCGGGTCAGATACGCAGTATTTT.

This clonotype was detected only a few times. DNA of the CDR3: TGTGCCATCGGAAGGGGGAGCCGGGAGACCCAGTACTTC. It specifies CAIGRGSRETQYF. This rearrangement joins TRBV10-3 to TRBJ2-5, with D possibly being TRBD1 (6 bases). Germline V gene sequence: CDR1 ENHRY, CDR2 SYGVKD. The CDR3 totals 13 residues. The V and J ends lost 8 bases and 5 bases respectively, with 15 bases between them.

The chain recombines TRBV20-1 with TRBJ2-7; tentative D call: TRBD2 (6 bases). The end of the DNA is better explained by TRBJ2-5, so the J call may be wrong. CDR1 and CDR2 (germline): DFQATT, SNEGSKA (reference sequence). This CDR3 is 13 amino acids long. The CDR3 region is CSAPRDSGETQYF. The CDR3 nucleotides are TGCAGTGCCCCTAGGGACTCAGGAGAGACCCAGTACTTC.

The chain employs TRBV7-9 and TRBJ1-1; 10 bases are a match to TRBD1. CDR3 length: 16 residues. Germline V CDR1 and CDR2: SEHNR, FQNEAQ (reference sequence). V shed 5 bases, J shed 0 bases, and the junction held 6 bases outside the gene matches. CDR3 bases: TGTGCCAGCAGCCCCCGACAGGGGGCACTGAACACTGAAGCTTTCTTT. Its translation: CASSPRQGALNTEAFF. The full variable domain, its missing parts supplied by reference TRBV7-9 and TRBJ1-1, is DTGVSQNPRHKITKRGQNVTFRCDPISEHNRLYWYRQTLGQGPEFLTYFQNEAQLEKSRLLSDRFSAERPKGSFSTLEIQRTEQGDSAMYLCASSPRQGALNTEAFFGQGTRLTVV.